Each of the 15 T cell receptor beta chains below was sequenced from the same sample in a study of blood T cell repertoires in COVID-19. Produced via immunoSEQ multiplex PCR; TCRdb's table is partial and in-frame only. In the table there are some 180,000 clones, over 80% of which are singletons. The material sequenced was peripheral blood. The receptor set was obtained from a woman aged 60-70 years with COVID-19, enrolled during active disease.

This clone was picked up many times. The chain couples TRBV5-1 to TRBJ2-7; 8 bases agree with TRBD1. The CDR3 is 15 amino acids. In germline, CDR1 is SGHRS, CDR2 YFSETQ. Trimming took 7 bases from V and 0 from J; bases not matched to a gene: 9. The CDR3 reads CASRNTGGSSYEQYF. In nucleotides, the CDR3 is TGCGCCAGCCGAAATACAGGGGGGAGCTCCTACGAGCAGTACTTC.

This chain uses TRBV7-9 with TRBJ1-1, with 7 bases that match TRBD1. The CDR3 is 16 amino acids. J gave up 5 bases and V 7 bases, and 16 bases lay outside the gene matches. Germline V lookup: CDR1 SEHNR, CDR2 FQNEAQ (reference sequence). Here the CDR3 DNA reads TGTGCCAGCAACCAACTGACAGGGCTGGTTGGGACTGAAGCTTTCTTT. Translating it yields CASNQLTGLVGTEAFF.

The chain recombines TRBV9 with TRBJ1-3, with 7 bases aligning to TRBD1. This CDR3 has 16 residues. V lost 4 bases to trimming and J lost 0 bases; unmatched junction nucleotides: 7. The V gene's germline CDR1 is SGDLS and CDR2 YYNGEE. The chain's CDR3 is CASSPHTGASGNTIYF. CDR3 nucleotide sequence: TGTGCCAGCAGCCCACATACAGGGGCCTCTGGAAACACCATATATTTT.

The chain links TRBV24-1 to TRBJ1-2, with D uncertain. V lost 0 bases and J 2 bases, leaving 6 bases between the germline ends. The CDR3 consists of 14 residues. In germline, CDR1 is KGHDR, CDR2 SFDVKD. This CDR3 is CATSDLDGNYGYTF. The DNA for the CDR3 is TGTGCCACCAGTGATTTGGACGGGAACTATGGCTACACCTTC.

This chain uses TRBV30 with TRBJ2-1; 7 bases match TRBD1. Unmatched junction bases numbered 12, after V lost 8 bases and J lost 5 bases. The CDR3 spans 14 residues. Germline loops: CDR1 GTSNPN, CDR2 SVGIG (reference sequence). This chain's CDR3 is CAGRSGQRHNEQFF. In DNA form, the CDR3 reads TGTGCCGGACGTTCGGGACAGAGACACAATGAGCAGTTCTTC.

About this clone itself: The germline gene is not matched at one end of the junction; a read error may be the cause. CDR3: CASSPRGLAGPVF. In nucleotides, the CDR3 is TGTGCCAGCAGTCCACGAGGACTAGCGGGTCCCGTCTTC. The chain recombines TRBV6-5 with TRBJ2-1; 11 nucleotides align to TRBD2. CDR1 MNHEY and CDR2 SVGAGI come from the germline V gene. CDR3 length: 13 residues.

The chain links TRBV5-1 to TRBJ1-3, with D possibly TRBD1 on 6 matching bases. Trimming took 4 bases from V and 1 from J, leaving 9 bases between them. Per germline, CDR1 SGHRS and CDR2 YFSETQ. The CDR3 consists of 14 residues. CDR3 region: CASSVQGSGNTIYF. CDR3 DNA sequence: TGCGCCAGCAGCGTACAGGGTTCTGGAAACACCATATATTTT. Variable domain in full (rest from reference TRBV5-1 and TRBJ1-3): KAGVTQTPRYLIKTRGQQVTLSCSPISGHRSVSWYQQTPGQGLQFLFEYFSETQRNKGNFPGRFSGRQFSNSRSEMNVSTLELGDSALYLCASSVQGSGNTIYFGEGSWLTVV.

The gene calls are TRBV5-4 and TRBJ1-1; 10 positions match TRBD1. Germline trimming cut 4 bases from V and 1 base from J; bases unmatched to any gene: 7. This CDR3 has 16 amino acids. Germline lookup yields CDR1 SGHNT and CDR2 YYREEE (reference sequence). The DNA for the CDR3 is TGTGCCAGCAGCGATGGGGACAGGGGCAAGAACACTGAAGCTTTCTTT. Residues: CASSDGDRGKNTEAFF.

The gene calls are TRBV19 and TRBJ1-5, with a weak D call TRBD1 (5 bases). The CDR3 is 13 residues long. Germline lookup yields CDR1 LNHDA and CDR2 SQIVND (reference sequence). V dropped 7 bases and J dropped 4 bases, with 11 bases sitting between them. In DNA form, the CDR3 reads TGTGCCAGTACCGGATCAGGGAATCAGCCCCAGCATTTT. Residues: CASTGSGNQPQHF.

This chain joins TRBV30 and TRBJ1-1; 7 positions match TRBD1. The CDR3 loop spans 16 amino acids. In germline, CDR1 is GTSNPN, CDR2 SVGIG (reference sequence). With V trimmed by 2 bases and J by 2 bases, 11 bases remained unmatched. The CDR3 loop reads CAWSPLGTAVNTEAFF. The DNA for the CDR3 is TGTGCCTGGAGTCCCCTCGGGACAGCCGTCAACACTGAAGCTTTCTTT.

This chain links TRBV28 with TRBJ1-2; 9 nucleotides align to TRBD1. CDR3 length: 15 amino acids. CDR1 is MDHEN and CDR2 is SYDVKM in the germline V gene. The trim removed 5 bases at V and 5 bases at J, leaving 9 bases unmatched. CDR3 in amino acids: CASSRTGEALYGYTF. The CDR3, as DNA: TGTGCCAGCAGTCGGACAGGGGAAGCCCTTTATGGCTACACCTTC.

The CDR3 protein is CASSRTSGRQTQYF. Here the CDR3 DNA reads TGTGCCAGCAGCCGGACTAGCGGCCGCCAGACCCAGTACTTC. The chain employs TRBV3-1 (or the pseudogene TRBV3-2) and TRBJ2-5; TRBD2 agrees at 10 bases. The germline V gene has CDR1 LGHDT and CDR2 YNNKEL (reference sequence). With V trimmed by 4 bases and J by 6 bases, 5 bases remained unmatched. This CDR3 comprises 14 residues.

The chain has TRBV6-5 and TRBJ2-2; D gene uncertain. The CDR3 contains 15 residues. V was shortened by 7 bases and J by 1 base, with 13 bases between the two germline ends. Germline V gene lookup returns CDR1 MNHEY and CDR2 SVGAGI. The CDR3 spells CASTQRHGNTGELFF. CDR3 nucleotide sequence: TGTGCCAGCACCCAGAGACACGGGAACACCGGGGAGCTGTTTTTT.

The chain carries TRBV6-1 and TRBJ1-2; TRBD1 might be the D (5 bases). The length of the CDR3 is 14 residues. V was shortened by 1 base and J by 8 bases, with 14 bases between the two germline ends. The germline V gene encodes CDR1 MNHNS and CDR2 SASEGT. The CDR3: CASSEDFQGQGYTF. The CDR3 bases are TGTGCCAGCAGTGAAGATTTCCAGGGTCAAGGCTACACCTTC.

The rearrangement uses TRBV29-1 and TRBJ1-1; TRBD1 matches at 7 bases. The CDR3 consists of 11 residues. V shed 6 bases, J shed 4 bases, and the junction held 2 bases outside the gene matches. The germline gives CDR1 SQVTM, CDR2 ANQGSEA. The CDR3 here is CSVDRATEAFF. Written as DNA, the CDR3 is TGCAGCGTCGACAGGGCCACTGAAGCTTTCTTT.